A selection of T cell receptor beta chains follows, all from one sample in a study of identical twins. TCRdb reprocessed the 5' RACE reads via MiXCR and lists one record per CDR3 protein. The repertoire holds hundreds of thousands of distinct CDR3 sequences, over 20% seen once, with 4% to 5.5% in the top ten. These data were also filed under a second study, of T cells expressing NK-cell markers.

What was sequenced was PBMCs. All receptors derive from a woman between 18 and 30 years old in good health. The CDR3 runs from the conserved cysteine through the conserved F or W. A D gene is named only where the DNA matches it firmly. Only part of the rows carry a size: once, few, many, or a class if the clone is expanded.

V	size	D	J	CDR3	DNA
TRBV5-8	NA	TRBD1	TRBJ1-5	CASSLGTGLNQPQHF	TGTGCCAGCAGCTTGGGGACAGGGCTAAATCAGCCCCAGCATTTT
TRBV20-1	NA	NA	TRBJ2-5	CSAPTREETQYF	TGCAGTGCTCCTACTAGGGAAGAGACCCAGTACTTC
TRBV12-3/TRBV12-4	NA	NA	TRBJ1-1	CASGGGEAFF	TGTGCCAGCGGGGGTGGGGAAGCTTTCTTT
TRBV6-1	few	NA	TRBJ2-7	CASSEQNTGYEQYF	TGTGCCAGCAGTGAACAAAACACAGGCTACGAGCAGTACTTC
TRBV18	few	TRBD2	TRBJ2-1	CASSQTSGGDNEQFF	TGTGCCAGCTCACAGACTAGCGGGGGGGACAATGAGCAGTTCTTC
TRBV6-5	few	TRBD1	TRBJ1-1	CASSYRTGTGTEAFF	TGTGCCAGCAGTTACAGGACAGGGACGGGCACTGAAGCTTTCTTT
TRBV5-1	NA	TRBD1	TRBJ2-3	CASSAWDRVADTQYF	TGCGCCAGCAGCGCATGGGACAGGGTCGCAGATACGCAGTATTTT
TRBV10-3	NA	NA	TRBJ2-3	CAITQRHNGTQYF	TGTGCCATCACCCAGCGGCATAATGGTACGCAGTATTTT
TRBV9	few	NA	TRBJ1-2	CASSKAGETGYTF	TGTGCCAGCAGCAAGGCAGGGGAAACGGGCTACACCTTC
TRBV27	NA	TRBD1	TRBJ2-1	CASSPVTGGPYNEQFF	TGTGCCAGCAGCCCGGTGACAGGGGGACCCTACAATGAGCAGTTCTTC
TRBV7-8	many	NA	TRBJ1-6	CASSLSDSGSPLHF	TGTGCCAGCAGCTTGTCAGACTCTGGGTCACCCCTCCACTTT
TRBV12-3/TRBV12-4	many	NA	TRBJ2-3	CASTTGPGTDTQYF	TGTGCCAGCACTACAGGGCCCGGCACAGATACGCAGTATTTT
TRBV6-1	NA	NA	TRBJ1-1	CASSEDGGRAEAFF	TGTGCCAGCAGTGAAGATGGGGGCAGGGCTGAAGCTTTCTTT
TRBV20-1	few	NA	TRBJ2-2	CTALHASGELFF	TGCACCGCTCTACATGCGTCCGGGGAGCTGTTTTTT
TRBV5-1	few	NA	TRBJ2-7	CASSLEGHATYEQYF	TGCGCCAGCAGCCTGGAGGGACACGCCACCTACGAGCAGTACTTC
TRBV12-3/TRBV12-4	once	NA	TRBJ2-7	CASTPPGRVYEQYF	TGTGCCAGCACCCCTCCTGGGCGGGTTTACGAGCAGTACTTC
TRBV11-1	NA	TRBD2	TRBJ2-5	CASSLVGGVQETQYF	TGTGCCAGCAGCTTGGTCGGGGGGGTACAAGAGACCCAGTACTTC
TRBV10-3	few	TRBD1	TRBJ2-5	CATRPETGEETQYF	TGTGCCACCCGGCCGGAGACAGGGGAAGAGACCCAGTACTTC
TRBV7-9	NA	NA	TRBJ1-2	CASSLIGRGYTF	TGTGCCAGCAGCTTAATCGGTCGCGGCTACACCTTC
TRBV20-1	NA	TRBD2	TRBJ2-7	CSATRRKRPGVGRYEQYF	TGCAGTGCTACTAGAAGGAAAAGACCCGGTGTCGGGAGGTACGAGCAGTACTTC
TRBV20-1	NA	NA	TRBJ2-3	CSARPQDSHFTDTQYF	TGCAGTGCTAGACCTCAGGACAGCCATTTCACAGATACGCAGTATTTT
TRBV9	NA	NA	TRBJ2-7	CASSVSWDGYEQYF	TGTGCCAGCAGCGTCTCCTGGGACGGGTACGAGCAGTACTTC
TRBV29-1	few	NA	TRBJ2-1	CSVAQGGRAVNEQFF	TGCAGCGTTGCTCAAGGGGGGAGGGCCGTAAATGAGCAGTTCTTC
TRBV19	NA	TRBD2	TRBJ2-1	CASTLLGLAFPNEQFF	TGTGCCAGTACCCTACTCGGACTAGCGTTCCCTAATGAGCAGTTCTTC
TRBV5-1	NA	NA	TRBJ2-5	CASSLALGNQETQYF	TGCGCCAGCAGCTTGGCCCTAGGTAACCAAGAGACCCAGTACTTC
TRBV7-2	few	NA	TRBJ2-7	CASSPHTSGEQYF	TGTGCCAGCAGCCCGCATACTTCGGGCGAGCAGTACTTC
TRBV20-1	few	TRBD2	TRBJ2-1	CSARDYGTSGGYEQFF	TGCAGTGCTAGAGATTATGGGACTAGCGGGGGGTATGAGCAGTTCTTC
TRBV20-1	NA	TRBD2	TRBJ2-5	CSGNPGLAVETQYF	TGCAGTGGTAATCCGGGACTAGCGGTGGAGACCCAGTACTTC
TRBV7-9	few	NA	TRBJ2-7	CASSLAQIGSYEQYF	TGTGCCAGCAGCTTAGCGCAAATTGGCTCCTACGAGCAGTACTTC
TRBV4-1	few	NA	TRBJ1-2	CASSQDQGNYGYTF	TGCGCCAGCAGCCAAGATCAGGGAAACTATGGCTACACCTTC
TRBV28	few	NA	TRBJ1-1	CASGGWGNTEAFF	TGTGCCAGCGGTGGATGGGGGAACACTGAAGCTTTCTTT
TRBV25-1	many	NA	TRBJ2-7	CASRAMATYEQYF	TGTGCCAGCCGTGCTATGGCGACCTACGAGCAGTACTTC
TRBV20-1	NA	NA	TRBJ2-7	CSARGRVSSYEQYF	TGCAGTGCTAGAGGGCGGGTTTCCTCCTACGAGCAGTACTTC
TRBV2	few	TRBD2	TRBJ2-1	CASSELDGRNHNEQFF	TGTGCCAGCAGTGAGTTGGACGGGAGGAACCACAATGAGCAGTTCTTC
TRBV7-6	NA	NA	TRBJ1-2	CAGLTPDGYTF	TGTGCCGGATTGACACCCGATGGCTACACCTTC
TRBV5-1	once	NA	TRBJ2-5	CASSPLGTFRETQYF	TGCGCCAGCAGCCCTCTCGGGACTTTTCGAGAGACCCAGTACTTC
TRBV7-2	few	TRBD2	TRBJ2-7	CASSLGASGTYEQYF	TGTGCCAGCAGCTTAGGAGCTAGCGGGACCTACGAGCAGTACTTC
TRBV24-1	NA	TRBD1	TRBJ2-7	CATSDLYRGRMDEQYF	TGTGCCACCAGTGACCTATACAGGGGGCGCATGGACGAGCAGTACTTC
TRBV20-1	NA	NA	TRBJ2-7	CSATEEYGSYEQYF	TGCAGTGCTACTGAGGAATATGGAAGTTACGAGCAGTACTTC
TRBV20-1	NA	NA	TRBJ1-2	CSARDTRGGENGYTF	TGCAGTGCTAGAGATACGAGGGGAGGGGAAAATGGCTACACCTTC
TRBV20-1	NA	TRBD2	TRBJ2-7	CSALRTSGLYEQYF	TGCAGTGCTCTTCGGACTAGCGGCCTATACGAGCAGTACTTC
TRBV6-2/TRBV6-3	NA	NA	TRBJ2-1	CASSTSYSSYNEQFF	TGTGCCAGCAGCACTAGCTACAGCTCCTACAATGAGCAGTTCTTC
TRBV12-3/TRBV12-4	many	NA	TRBJ2-1	CASTTRRGNEQFF	TGTGCCAGCACCACTAGACGGGGGAATGAGCAGTTCTTC
TRBV2	NA	NA	TRBJ1-6	CASSDENSPLHF	TGTGCCAGCAGTGACGAAAATTCACCCCTCCACTTT
TRBV12-3/TRBV12-4	NA	TRBD2	TRBJ2-7	CASSAPGTSYEQYF	TGTGCCAGCAGTGCCCCCGGGACTAGCTACGAGCAGTACTTC
TRBV3-1	NA	TRBD2	TRBJ2-1	CASSQDLLAGANEQFF	TGTGCCAGCAGCCAAGATTTACTAGCGGGGGCTAATGAGCAGTTCTTC
TRBV12-3/TRBV12-4	many	NA	TRBJ1-1	CASSPAAGVGTEAFF	TGTGCCAGCAGCCCCGCCGCGGGTGTGGGCACTGAAGCTTTCTTT
TRBV12-3/TRBV12-4	NA	NA	TRBJ2-2	CASSLQGTSGELFF	TGTGCCAGCAGTTTGCAGGGGACAAGCGGGGAGCTGTTTTTT
TRBV12-3/TRBV12-4	few	NA	TRBJ1-1	CASSWTENTEAFF	TGTGCCAGCAGTTGGACAGAGAACACTGAAGCTTTCTTT
TRBV12-3/TRBV12-4	few	NA	TRBJ1-4	CASSLGGHLEGKLFF	TGTGCCAGCAGTTTAGGGGGTCATCTCGAAGGGAAACTGTTTTTT
TRBV5-1	NA	NA	TRBJ1-1	CASKTRDTEAFF	TGCGCCAGCAAGACCCGCGACACTGAAGCTTTCTTT
TRBV20-1	few	TRBD2	TRBJ2-1	CSARGKLAGPYNEQFF	TGCAGTGCTAGAGGAAAGCTAGCGGGGCCGTACAATGAGCAGTTCTTC
TRBV6-5	few	TRBD1	TRBJ2-3	CASSSWTGSILNTQYF	TGTGCCAGCAGTTCCTGGACAGGGAGCATTTTAAATACGCAGTATTTT
TRBV7-2	NA	NA	TRBJ2-7	CASSHQGGGALYYEQYF	TGTGCCAGCAGCCACCAAGGGGGGGGGGCCCTTTACTACGAGCAGTACTTC
TRBV2	few	NA	TRBJ2-7	CASIGPDEQYF	TGTGCCAGCATAGGGCCAGACGAGCAGTACTTC
TRBV29-1	NA	NA	TRBJ2-2	CSASSDVTGELFF	TGCAGCGCAAGCTCGGACGTCACCGGGGAGCTGTTTTTT
TRBV5-1	many	NA	TRBJ2-1	CASSPGLEQFF	TGCGCCAGCAGCCCGGGGCTGGAGCAGTTCTTC
TRBV29-1	NA	NA	TRBJ1-2	CSAKKMAGGYGYTF	TGCAGCGCCAAGAAGATGGCGGGAGGCTATGGCTACACCTTC